This TCR beta chain was recorded in a study of molecular identifiers for immune sequencing clone quantification. TCRdb recomputed calls from the PCR reads with MiXCR, one row per CDR3 protein. The sample has just under 650,000 distinct CDR3 sequences, 20% seen once. This clonotype came up a few times. This CDR3 is built from 13 residues. Per the germline V gene, CDR1 is MDHEN and CDR2 is SYDVKM. V was cut by 4 bases and J by 5 bases, with 12 bases left in between. The TCR sequence derives from a human donor in good health. Some libraries in this study had Jurkat cell RNA spiked in. The chain employs TRBV28 and TRBJ2-7; a possible D gene is TRBD2 (6 bases). Sequencing was carried out using naive CD8+ T cells from blood, with Jurkat cell RNA spiked in. Regarding subset: FACS-sorted CD8+CD4-CCR7+CD45RA+ naive T cells. CDR3 DNA: TGTGCCAGCAGTTACCGGGAGACGGACGAGCAGTACTTC. This gives the protein CASSYRETDEQYF.